These 12 T cell receptor beta chains were sequenced from one sample in a study of blood T cell repertoires in COVID-19. Measured with immunoSEQ multiplex PCR; TCRdb has only the in-frame clones, and not every one. The sample has roughly 100,000 clones; roughly four fifths are singletons. Sequencing was done on a sample of peripheral blood. These receptors originate from an elderly woman with acute or convalescent COVID-19.

The chain joins TRBV3-1 (or the pseudogene TRBV3-2) to TRBJ2-2; D perhaps matches TRBD2 (6 bases). Germline CDR1 and CDR2: LGHDT and YNNKEL (reference sequence). Trimming cost V 7 bases and J 5 bases, with 14 bases left between them. The CDR3 consists of 14 residues. The CDR3 protein is CASTPHRETGELFF. The CDR3 DNA follows: TGTGCCAGCACCCCCCACCGGGAGACCGGGGAGCTGTTTTTT.

The chain combines TRBV3-1 (or the pseudogene TRBV3-2) with TRBJ2-3, with TRBD2 identical over 7 bases. Germline CDR1 is LGHDT and CDR2 is YNNKEL (reference sequence). Losses at the gene ends were 0 bases for V and 7 bases for J; bases not matched to a gene: 4. CDR3 length: 14 amino acids. The CDR3 sequence: CASSQEGSGNTQYF. Here the CDR3 DNA reads TGTGCCAGCAGCCAAGAGGGAAGCGGGAATACGCAGTATTTT.

This sequence joins TRBV11-2 and TRBJ1-5; D is undetermined. The ends were cut back, 5 bases at V and 2 bases at J, with 10 bases in the middle. The V gene's germline CDR1 is SGHAT and CDR2 FQNNGV. The CDR3 is 14 amino acids. CDR3 nucleotides: TGTGCCAGCAGCCCATCGCAGGGCAATCAGCCCCAGCATTTT. Its protein product is CASSPSQGNQPQHF.

This rearrangement joins TRBV24-1 to TRBJ2-5; 8 nucleotides match TRBD1. V gave up 1 base and J gave up 4 bases; unmatched junction bases: 7. Germline loops: CDR1 KGHDR, CDR2 SFDVKD. This CDR3 has 16 residues. CDR3 region: CATSDFATGARETQYF. The DNA of the CDR3 is TGTGCCACCAGTGATTTCGCGACAGGGGCGAGAGAGACCCAGTACTTC.

V gene TRBV5-1 combines with J gene TRBJ1-1, with no clear D. Trimming left V 0 bases short and J 4 bases short, with 13 bases between. This CDR3 comprises 15 residues. Germline CDR1 and CDR2: SGHRS and YFSETQ. CDR3 sequence reads: CASSLDPGTPTEAFF. CDR3 in DNA: TGCGCCAGCAGCTTGGATCCGGGAACCCCCACTGAAGCTTTCTTT.

The J gene is TRBJ2-3, the V gene TRBV24-1; TRBD2 might be the D (6 bases). The ends were cut back, 1 base at V and 3 bases at J, with 13 bases in the middle. The germline gives CDR1 KGHDR, CDR2 SFDVKD. This CDR3 region has 16 residues. The chain's CDR3 is CATSDFGPGRTDTQYF. CDR3 nucleotides: TGTGCCACCAGTGATTTCGGGCCGGGGAGGACAGATACGCAGTATTTT.

The chain employs TRBV2 and TRBJ2-5; TRBD1 matches at 9 bases. The V gene's germline CDR1 is SNHLY and CDR2 FYNNEI. This CDR3 spans 15 amino acids. The ends lost 3 bases at V and 5 bases at J; junction bases unmatched: 7. The CDR3 loop reads CASSDRQGVRETQYF. Here the CDR3 DNA reads TGTGCCAGCAGTGATCGACAGGGGGTGAGGGAGACCCAGTACTTC.

The rearrangement joins TRBV24-1 to TRBJ2-5, with TRBD2 as a possible D gene (5 bases). V lost 4 bases, J lost 4 bases, and 15 bases lay in between. The CDR3 loop spans 15 amino acids. CDR1 and CDR2 from the germline V gene are KGHDR and SFDVKD. The CDR3 loop is CATSDSGEGRETQYF. For the CDR3, the DNA is TGTGCCACCAGTGACTCCGGGGAAGGGAGAGAGACCCAGTACTTC.

This clone was detected only once. The chain links TRBV5-1 to TRBJ2-7; possibly TRBD1 for D (6 bases). V was shortened by 2 bases and J by 2 bases, with 17 bases between the two germline ends. The CDR3 is 16 amino acids. The germline V gene has CDR1 SGHRS and CDR2 YFSETQ. CDR3 region: CASSFPGPGQPYEQYV. For the CDR3, the DNA is TGCGCCAGCAGCTTTCCGGGACCGGGACAACCCTACGAGCAGTACGTC.

This chain uses TRBV19 with TRBJ1-4, with 10 bases fitting TRBD1. V dropped 0 bases and J dropped 6; count of bases not matched to a gene: 4. The germline gives CDR1 LNHDA, CDR2 SQIVND (reference sequence). The CDR3 has 16 amino acids. Here the CDR3 reads CASSIDWGTGDEKLFF. The CDR3 DNA reads TGTGCCAGTAGTATAGATTGGGGGACAGGGGATGAAAAACTGTTTTTT.

The chain employs TRBV11-2 and TRBJ2-7; D is unclear. The V end lost 0 bases, the J end lost 7 bases, and 7 bases lay between the germline ends. Germline V gives CDR1 SGHAT, CDR2 FQNNGV. There are 12 residues in the CDR3. CDR3 in DNA: TGTGCCAGCAGCTTAGATCGCAGGGAGCAGTACGTC. Amino acids: CASSLDRREQYV.

The J gene is TRBJ2-5, the V gene TRBV3-1 (or the pseudogene TRBV3-2); a possible D gene is TRBD1 (6 bases). Between the trimmed V and J ends, which lost 4 bases and 4 bases, there was a span of 13 bases. Germline lookup yields CDR1 LGHDT and CDR2 YNNKEL (reference sequence). This CDR3 spans 14 amino acids. CDR3 sequence reads: CASSPTGIGETQYF. In DNA form, the CDR3 reads TGTGCCAGCAGCCCCACAGGGATCGGAGAGACCCAGTACTTC.